The 17 T cell receptor beta chains reported below all come from one sample, sequenced in a study of T cell repertoires in cytomegalovirus infection (dated by TCRdb to between 2019 and 2020). These receptors have no known antigen. Explained via the paper, the treatment or condition label denotes: in vitro stimulation with specific CMV peptide epitopes to enrich CMV-specific T cells. Sequenced on an Illumina HiSeq 1500. TCRdb trimmed public reads at Q25 via fastp, called clones via MiXCR and kept in-frame beta chains. Rows are combined by CDR3 protein, so each entry shows the most common genes and DNA. The sample includes roughly 180,000 distinct CDR3 sequences, with about 22% observed a single time. The ten largest clonotypes hold roughly 25% of the sample. Sequenced material: CD8+ T cells from cultured PBMCs, taken from culture after CMV antigen stimulation. The receptor source for this set is a human donor in good health (CMV status not recorded). Some clones in this sample may be carry-over from other donors' samples.

This clonotype has a single count. The rearrangement joins TRBV25-1 to TRBJ1-5; D is perhaps TRBD1 (5 bases). V was cut by 11 bases and J by 1 base, with 12 bases left in between. This CDR3 region has 13 residues. Germline CDR1 and CDR2: MGHDK and SYGVNS. CDR3 sequence reads: CAVSRVSNQPQHF. The CDR3 nucleotides are TGTGCCGTGAGCAGGGTGAGCAATCAGCCCCAGCATTTT.

This clonotype was counted only a few times. The chain is built from TRBV7-2 and TRBJ2-3; D is unclear. Germline assignment: CDR1 SGHTA and CDR2 FQGNSA. The CDR3 contains 14 residues. V lost 1 base and J 3 bases, leaving 8 bases between the germline ends. The CDR3 sequence: CASSLGRLTDTQYF. CDR3 DNA sequence: TGTGCCAGCAGCTTAGGAAGGCTTACAGATACGCAGTATTTT.

There are a few counts of this clonotype. The V call is TRBV6-5, the J call TRBJ2-1, with TRBD1 identical over 8 bases. The V gene end was trimmed by 4 bases and the J gene end by 6 bases; junction bases not matched to a gene: 5. Germline CDR1 is MNHEY and CDR2 is SVGAGI. This CDR3 spans 14 amino acids. The CDR3 region is CASSSYRGANEQFF. Here the CDR3 DNA reads TGTGCCAGCAGTTCCTACAGGGGGGCCAATGAGCAGTTCTTC.

This clonotype was seen more than once but under ten times. The chain joins TRBV6-2 or TRBV6-3 to TRBJ1-5; D not resolved. The ends were cut back, 2 bases at V and 11 bases at J, with 10 bases in the middle. Germline V gene data show CDR1 as MNHEY and CDR2 as SVGEGT. The CDR3 consists of 12 residues. CDR3 sequence reads: CASSYPPHTQHF. CDR3 coding DNA: TGTGCCAGCAGTTACCCACCCCATACCCAGCATTTT.

The chain combines TRBV7-8 with TRBJ1-6; D gene unclear. The CDR3 runs to 15 residues. Germline CDR1 reads SGHVS; CDR2 reads FQNEAQ. The V and J ends lost 4 bases and 7 bases respectively, with 14 bases between them. CDR3 in amino acids: CASSSDGGVNSPLHF. As DNA, the CDR3 is TGTGCCAGCAGCTCGGACGGAGGCGTAAATTCACCCCTCCACTTT.

This clonotype occurred many times. This chain links TRBV12-3 or TRBV12-4 with TRBJ2-3; D assignment may be TRBD1 or TRBD2 (5 bases each). Trimming took off 6 bases at V and 4 bases at J, with 5 bases between the two ends. There are 11 residues in the CDR3. Here the CDR3 DNA reads TGTGCCAGCAGGGGGGCAGATACGCAGTATTTT. Residues: CASRGADTQYF.

This chain links TRBV4-3 with TRBJ1-4, with 9 bases fitting TRBD1. Germline CDR1 is LGHNA and CDR2 is YSLEER. The CDR3 loop spans 15 amino acids. Unmatched junction bases numbered 5, after V lost 1 base and J lost 8 bases. The CDR3 loop reads CASSQVGQGPEKLFF. The CDR3 bases are TGCGCCAGCAGCCAAGTGGGACAGGGACCGGAAAAACTGTTTTTT.

The chain recombines TRBV7-2 with TRBJ2-3; perhaps TRBD1 as D (6 bases). The CDR3 is 14 amino acids. Germline CDR1 is SGHTA and CDR2 is FQGNSA. Trimming stripped 4 bases from V and 4 bases from J, with 12 bases between. In DNA, the CDR3 is TGTGCCAGCAGCTCAGGTGGGGGCGCAGATACGCAGTATTTT. Translating gives CASSSGGGADTQYF.

The chain employs TRBV7-9 and TRBJ2-1; 9 positions agree with TRBD1. CDR1 is SEHNR, CDR2 FQNEAQ, per germline (reference sequence). With V trimmed by 5 bases and J by 8 bases, 10 bases remained unmatched. This CDR3 is built from 15 residues. DNA for the CDR3: TGTGCCAGCAGCCTAGGACAGGGGAGCTCAGATGAGCAGTTCTTC. Translated: CASSLGQGSSDEQFF.

This chain joins TRBV6-2 or TRBV6-3 and TRBJ2-7, with D unclear. V shed 0 bases and J shed 5 bases, with 20 bases lying between them. Per germline, CDR1 MNHEY and CDR2 SVGEGT. The CDR3 loop spans 17 amino acids. The CDR3 DNA is TGTGCCAGCAGTTACTCGACTCCTGGAGAGAAAATGGACGAGCAGTACTTC. Amino acids: CASSYSTPGEKMDEQYF.

This chain joins TRBV6-1 and TRBJ1-5; D call uncertain. The germline V gene encodes CDR1 MNHNS and CDR2 SASEGT. CDR3 length: 11 residues. V was pared by 6 bases and J by 6 bases, with 6 bases between. CDR3 coding DNA: TGTGCCAGCAGGAAGGGTCAGCCCCAGCATTTT. It yields the protein CASRKGQPQHF.

This clonotype appeared a few times. The V gene is TRBV6-2 or TRBV6-3, the J gene TRBJ2-1, with 9 bases identical to TRBD1. The CDR3 extends over 14 amino acids. Germline V lookup: CDR1 MNHEY, CDR2 SVGEGT. V was clipped by 10 bases and J by 15 bases; unmatched bases: 19. CDR3 sequence (DNA): TGTGCCACCACGGTTAACATAGGGACAGGGCGTTCGTTCTTC. Protein sequence: CATTVNIGTGRSFF.

The chain joins TRBV7-8 to TRBJ2-1; D possibly corresponds to TRBD2 (5 bases). The CDR3 spans 15 residues. V lost 1 base and J lost 6, with 13 bases in between. CDR1 is SGHVS, CDR2 FQNEAQ, per germline. The CDR3, as DNA: TGTGCCAGCAGCTTAGGGGGAGTTTTAACCAATGAGCAGTTCTTC. Translating it yields CASSLGGVLTNEQFF.

This clonotype was counted only a few times. The chain employs TRBV29-1 and TRBJ1-2; a weak D match, TRBD1 (6 bases). Trimming took off 7 bases at V and 5 bases at J, with 17 bases between the two ends. The CDR3 sequence is 13 residues long. Looked up from germline, CDR1 is SQVTM and CDR2 is ANQGSEA. Written as DNA, the CDR3 is TGCAGCGGGGGGTTCGACAGGAATTATGGCTACACCTTC. Its translation is CSGGFDRNYGYTF.

This clonotype has a handful of counts. The chain combines TRBV27 with TRBJ2-2; the match to TRBD1 covers 8 bases. With V trimmed by 5 bases and J by 1 base, 3 bases remained unmatched. The germline V gene encodes CDR1 MNHEY and CDR2 SMNVEV (reference sequence). The CDR3 is made up of 15 amino acids. CDR3 in amino acids: CASSPGTGNTGELFF. The DNA of the CDR3 is TGTGCCAGCAGTCCGGGGACAGGGAACACCGGGGAGCTGTTTTTT.

This clonotype showed up just a few times. The CDR3 nucleotides read TGTGCCAGTAGCCTCAGTTCCGGACAGGGAGAGAACATTCAGTACTTC. Its translation: CASSLSSGQGENIQYF. The gene calls are TRBV19 and TRBJ2-4; 8 positions agree with TRBD1. J was trimmed by 7 bases and V by 6 bases; bases with no gene match: 14. The germline CDR1 and CDR2 sequences are LNHDA and SQIVND (reference sequence). The CDR3 length is 16 residues.

This chain connects TRBV6-2 or TRBV6-3 to TRBJ1-5; TRBD1 matches 9 bases. With V trimmed by 3 bases and J by 4 bases, 7 bases remained unmatched. CDR1 is MNHEY and CDR2 is SVGEGT in the germline V gene. CDR3 length equals 16 residues. The CDR3 region has the DNA TGTGCCAGCAGTTATGACGGGACAGGGAGGAATCAGCCCCAGCATTTT. It encodes CASSYDGTGRNQPQHF.